The clone carrying this TCR beta chain was seen repeatedly, ten times or more. Its antigen is still unknown. The V end was cut by 1 base, the J end by 3 bases, with 7 bases between. The CDR3 is made up of 14 amino acids. This entry comes from a study of T cell repertoires in cytomegalovirus infection. Whole-study context: TCR beta signatures that were public indicated CMV infection and matching HLA type.

General study results and limits: In two of eight donors, the top clonotype was HLA-C-restricted CMV-specific.

Using its own MiXCR run on the reads, TCRdb lists one record per CDR3 protein. This sample has roughly 100,000 distinct CDR3 sequences, with roughly 39% found just once. The genes are TRBV12-3 or TRBV12-4 and TRBJ2-1; D gene unclear. This TCR came from a human donor in good health (CMV status not recorded). Some clones in this sample may be carry-over from other donors' samples. The sample was CD8+ T cells from cultured PBMCs, taken from culture after CMV antigen stimulation. The CDR3 sequence: CASSLVPLYNEQFF. The CDR3 region has the DNA TGTGCCAGCAGTTTAGTCCCTCTCTACAATGAGCAGTTCTTC.